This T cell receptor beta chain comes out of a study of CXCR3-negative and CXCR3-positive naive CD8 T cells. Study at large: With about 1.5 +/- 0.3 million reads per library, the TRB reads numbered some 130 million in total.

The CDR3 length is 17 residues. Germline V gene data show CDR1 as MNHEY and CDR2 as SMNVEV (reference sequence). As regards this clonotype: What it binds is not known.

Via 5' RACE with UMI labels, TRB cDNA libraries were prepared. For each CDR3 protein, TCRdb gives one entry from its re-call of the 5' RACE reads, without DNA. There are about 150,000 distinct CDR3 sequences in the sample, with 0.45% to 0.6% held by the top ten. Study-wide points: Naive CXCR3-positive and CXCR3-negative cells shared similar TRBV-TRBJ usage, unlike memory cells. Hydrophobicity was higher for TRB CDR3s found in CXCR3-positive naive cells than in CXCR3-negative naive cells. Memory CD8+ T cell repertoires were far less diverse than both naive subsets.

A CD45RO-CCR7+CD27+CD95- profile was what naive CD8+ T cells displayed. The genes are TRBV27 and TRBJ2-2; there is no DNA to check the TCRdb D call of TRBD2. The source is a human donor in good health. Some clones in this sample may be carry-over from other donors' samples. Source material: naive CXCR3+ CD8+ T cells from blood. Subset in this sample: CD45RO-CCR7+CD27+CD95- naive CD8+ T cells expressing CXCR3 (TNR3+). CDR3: CASSQPSLAMNTGELFF.